This T cell receptor beta chain was retrieved from a study of breast tumors, draining lymph nodes, adjacent tissues. V lost 3 bases, J lost 7 bases, and 4 bases stayed unmatched. The CDR3 has 14 residues. Germline V gives CDR1 SGHRS, CDR2 YFSETQ. Samples came from axillary lymph nodes draining the breast cancer. General observations from the study: That most tumor T cells come from lymph nodes remained unproven. Compared with lymph nodes, tumors were less diverse; compared with nontumor tissue, more. Tumor and nontumor repertoires were significantly more similar in luminal-like than in basal-like breast cancer. Findings are consistent with lymph node origin and intratumoral expansion of most tumor T cells.

Of note for this clonotype: Its cognate antigen is unknown.

TCRdb reprocessed the multiplex PCR reads via MiXCR and lists one record per CDR3 protein. The profile shows approximately 150,000 distinct CDR3 sequences, approximately 30% of them singletons. Material for sequencing was axillary lymph node tissue. The receptor was derived from a female donor with breast cancer. Some clones in this sample may be carry-over from other donors' samples. This chain uses TRBV5-1 with TRBJ1-6, with TRBD1 matching 7 bases. The CDR3 DNA sequence: TGCGCCAGCAGCTCGGGACAGTTAAATTCACCCCTCCACTTT. Residues: CASSSGQLNSPLHF.